The TCR beta chain under discussion was sequenced for a study of cytomegalovirus exposure and HLA in healthy donors. Study details: Of the donors genotyped, some 400 in all, 75% to 85% fell in the Caucasian-associated ancestry cluster. Findings and limits, study-wide: There were under 200 TCR beta chains listed as cytomegalovirus-associated.

Trimming stripped 3 bases from V and 7 bases from J, with 14 bases between. Germline V gene lookup returns CDR1 SGHRS and CDR2 YFSETQ. The CDR3 extends over 13 amino acids. It was with 60 Vbeta and 13 Jbeta primers that the PCR ran. Clones were sequenced by immunoSEQ multiplex PCR, and TCRdb holds only the in-frame ones, with some missing. The sample has about 190,000 clones; more than 75% are singletons. Note on this clone: Its target is not known.

This sequence joins TRBV5-1 and TRBJ2-7; a weak D match, TRBD2 (7 bases). This sequence was found in a man aged 40-49 years in good health and CMV-seropositive. Sequenced: PBMCs. CDR3 sequence (DNA): TGCGCCAGCAGCTGGAGGGGGGGTGGAGAGCAGTACTTC. Protein sequence: CASSWRGGGEQYF. Supplemented by reference TRBV5-1 and TRBJ2-7, the full variable domain reads KAGVTQTPRYLIKTRGQQVTLSCSPISGHRSVSWYQQTPGQGLQFLFEYFSETQRNKGNFPGRFSGRQFSNSRSEMNVSTLELGDSALYLCASSWRGGGEQYFGPGTRLTVT.